This T cell receptor beta chain was sequenced in a study of blood T cell repertoires in COVID-19. Study information: COVID-19 samples from acute and convalescent phases originated in the United States, Italy and Spain. In each case, the material was cDNA or gDNA derived from T cells, B-cell-depleted T cells, or PBMCs.

This clone has only one observation. Authors' data handling: The authors estimated nucleated cell counts from reference gene primer amplification. Profiling relied on immunoSEQ multiplex PCR, and the TCRdb table lists in-frame clones only, not all of them. Clone size and V and J calls were adopted from that table, with D and trimming inferred from the DNA. Of 35,000 to 45,000 clones listed, about 86% are singletons. Trimming pared 2 bases from V and 1 base from J, leaving 8 bases between. The CDR3 loop spans 14 amino acids. Germline V lookup: CDR1 MNHNS, CDR2 SASEGT. The sequence came from a man between 65 and 85 years old with acute or convalescent COVID-19. The specimen was peripheral blood. This chain uses TRBV6-1 with TRBJ1-1; D gene uncertain. The CDR3 loop reads CASSELATNTEAFF. CDR3 sequence (DNA): TGTGCCAGCAGTGAATTGGCAACGAACACTGAAGCTTTCTTT.